These 24 T cell receptor beta chains were sequenced from one sample in a study of cytomegalovirus exposure and HLA in healthy donors. The study ran its PCR with 60 Vbeta and 13 Jbeta primers. Only in-frame clones appear in the TCRdb table, and some are missing; sequencing was by immunoSEQ multiplex PCR. The data hold over 150,000 clones, with 84% observed a single time. The sample taken for sequencing was PBMCs. The receptors were sampled from a boy aged 2 to 10 in good health and CMV-seronegative.

The V and J genes are TRBV5-1 and TRBJ1-2; 9 bases match TRBD1. CDR3 length equals 14 residues. Trimming took 0 bases from V and 5 from J; bases not matched to a gene: 2. Germline V gene lookup returns CDR1 SGHRS and CDR2 YFSETQ. CDR3 nucleotide sequence: TGCGCCAGCAGCTTGGAAGGGACAGGGTATGGCTACACCTTC. Encoded protein: CASSLEGTGYGYTF.

The gene calls are TRBV10-3 and TRBJ2-7; perhaps TRBD1 as D (6 bases). The CDR3 sequence is 14 residues long. Germline CDR1 and CDR2: ENHRY and SYGVKD. V was clipped by 5 bases and J by 2 bases, with 13 bases between them. CDR3 region: CAISLPGAPYEQYF. The CDR3 DNA reads TGTGCCATCAGTCTTCCAGGGGCGCCCTACGAGCAGTACTTC.

The genes are TRBV19 and TRBJ2-3, with D possibly TRBD1 on 6 matching bases. This CDR3 comprises 16 residues. Germline-derived CDR1 and CDR2 are LNHDA and SQIVND (reference sequence). V gave up 5 bases and J gave up 2 bases, with 17 bases separating them. The CDR3 DNA follows: TGTGCCAGTAGTGCAGGGACATCGACACACACAGATACGCAGTATTTT. Translated, it gives CASSAGTSTHTDTQYF.

V usage is TRBV10-3 and J usage is TRBJ2-3, with D possibly TRBD2 on 7 matching bases. Germline loops: CDR1 ENHRY, CDR2 SYGVKD. This CDR3 is built from 15 residues. V was shortened by 10 bases and J by 0 bases, with 17 bases between the two germline ends. The CDR3 region has the DNA TGTGCCACCTGGGGGGGGGCAACTAGCACAGATACGCAGTATTTT. Its translation is CATWGGATSTDTQYF.

The CDR3 loop reads CASSEDRVGNTIYF. CDR3 nucleotide sequence: TGTGCCAGCAGTGAGGACAGGGTGGGAAACACCATATATTTT. V and J are TRBV2 and TRBJ1-3; 8 bases are a match to TRBD1. CDR1 SNHLY and CDR2 FYNNEI come from the germline V gene. J lost 4 bases, V lost 3 bases, and 2 bases had no gene match. This CDR3 has 14 amino acids.

The chain links TRBV28 to TRBJ2-2; the D is unclear. CDR3 length equals 16 residues. The germline V gene encodes CDR1 MDHEN and CDR2 SYDVKM. Trimming cost V 4 bases and J 0 bases, with 12 bases left between them. This CDR3 is CASSSEVGPNTGELFF. In nucleotides, the CDR3 is TGTGCCAGCAGTTCAGAGGTCGGTCCGAACACCGGGGAGCTGTTTTTT.

This clone was detected once. The V and J genes are TRBV7-9 and TRBJ1-5; unclear D gene. This CDR3 has 14 residues. The germline CDR1 and CDR2 sequences are SEHNR and FQNEAQ (reference sequence). The V end was cut by 5 bases, the J end by 2 bases, with 10 bases between. The CDR3 sequence is CASSRPGRNQPQHF. The CDR3 DNA reads as TGTGCCAGCAGCCGACCGGGTCGCAATCAGCCCCAGCATTTT.

The chain combines TRBV10-3 with TRBJ2-1; D may be TRBD2 (6 bases). The CDR3 length is 13 residues. Germline lookup yields CDR1 ENHRY and CDR2 SYGVKD. V lost 0 bases, J lost 12 bases, and 12 bases lay in between. Here the CDR3 DNA reads TGTGCCATCAGTGAGTCGCGGACTAATTGGCAGTTCTTC. Amino acids: CAISESRTNWQFF.

The chain uses TRBV18 and TRBJ2-2, with TRBD2 matching over 11 bases. After removal of 6 bases from V and 3 bases from J, the junction contained 0 bases not matched to a gene. CDR1 is KGHSH, CDR2 LQKENI, per germline. This CDR3 comprises 14 residues. In nucleotides, the CDR3 is TGTGCCAGCTCGGGACTAGCGGACACCGGGGAGCTGTTTTTT. It encodes CASSGLADTGELFF.

The chain is built from TRBV11-2 and TRBJ1-5; D unresolved. This CDR3 has 14 residues. The germline CDR1 and CDR2 sequences are SGHAT and FQNNGV. Trimming stripped 7 bases from V and 1 base from J, with 11 bases between. CDR3 region: CASTVRSSNQPQHF. The CDR3 coding sequence is TGTGCCAGCACCGTGCGAAGCAGCAATCAGCCCCAGCATTTT.

This clone has only one observation. This chain uses TRBV28 with TRBJ1-5, with 8 bases identical to TRBD1. The V and J ends lost 5 bases and 2 bases, in that order; junction bases with no gene match: 5. CDR3 length: 15 amino acids. Germline values: CDR1 MDHEN, CDR2 SYDVKM. CDR3 nucleotides: TGTGCCAGCAGTGCCGGACAGGGAGGCAATCAGCCCCAGCATTTT. Translating gives CASSAGQGGNQPQHF.

The chain carries TRBV5-4 and TRBJ1-1; 8 nucleotides agree with TRBD1. The CDR3 is made up of 16 amino acids. The germline CDR1 and CDR2 sequences are SGHNT and YYREEE (reference sequence). The junction had 6 bases not matched to a gene; V was cut back by 2 bases and J by 0 bases. CDR3 region: CASSFSVTGVNTEAFF. In DNA form, the CDR3 reads TGTGCCAGCAGCTTTTCGGTGACAGGGGTGAACACTGAAGCTTTCTTT.

The chain couples TRBV29-1 to TRBJ1-1, with D hard to call. The V end was cut by 5 bases, the J end by 3 bases, with 10 bases between. The CDR3 sequence is 12 residues long. Germline V gene lookup returns CDR1 SQVTM and CDR2 ANQGSEA. The CDR3 coding sequence is TGCAGCGTTACGGAGGTGGACACTGAAGCTTTCTTT. Amino acids: CSVTEVDTEAFF. Full variable domain (remainder filled in from reference TRBV29-1 and TRBJ1-1): SAVISQKPSRDICQRGTSLTIQCQVDSQVTMMFWYRQQPGQSLTLIATANQGSEATYESGFVIDKFPISRPNLTFSTLTVSNMSPEDSSIYLCSVTEVDTEAFFGQGTRLTVV.

This chain links TRBV5-1 with TRBJ2-3; D unresolved. The CDR3 loop spans 13 amino acids. Trimming took 4 bases from V and 4 from J, leaving 10 bases between them. The germline gives CDR1 SGHRS, CDR2 YFSETQ. CDR3 sequence reads: CASSPGSADTQYF. DNA for the CDR3: TGCGCCAGCAGCCCCGGGTCGGCAGATACGCAGTATTTT.

The chain couples TRBV6-1 to TRBJ1-2; D possibly corresponds to TRBD1 (6 bases). Looked up from germline, CDR1 is MNHNS and CDR2 is SASEGT. Trimming took 2 bases from V and 3 from J, leaving 13 bases between them. The CDR3 is made up of 15 amino acids. CDR3 sequence: CASSEFRAGDYGYTF. The CDR3 bases are TGTGCCAGCAGTGAATTTAGGGCAGGGGACTATGGCTACACCTTC.

This chain joins TRBV6-5 and TRBJ1-2, with a weak D call TRBD1 (5 bases). Germline CDR1 reads MNHEY; CDR2 reads SVGAGI. V shed 7 bases and J shed 8 bases, with 11 bases lying between them. This CDR3 region has 11 residues. CDR3 in amino acids: CASTAGFGYTF. For the CDR3, the DNA is TGTGCCAGCACCGCAGGGTTCGGCTACACCTTC.

The chain uses TRBV28 and TRBJ2-5; 10 bases line up with TRBD1. The J call may be faulty, since TRBJ2-7 better matches the DNA end. The CDR3 is made up of 13 amino acids. From germline, CDR1 is MDHEN and CDR2 SYDVKM. CDR3 region: CASSRDRGYEQYF. The CDR3 bases are TGTGCCAGCAGCCGGGACAGGGGCTACGAGCAGTACTTC.

The chain joins TRBV5-1 to TRBJ2-1, with D possibly being TRBD2 (5 bases). Germline V CDR1 and CDR2: SGHRS, YFSETQ. The CDR3 is made up of 20 amino acids. V lost 0 bases to trimming and J lost 2 bases, with 24 bases between them. CDR3 DNA: TGCGCCAGCAGCTTGGGGACTCCCGTTCTCGGCATGATCCCCTACAATGAGCAGTTCTTC. Translation gives CASSLGTPVLGMIPYNEQFF.

Worth noting for this clone: Compared with germline, one end of the junction differs, possibly owing to a read error. J is TRBJ2-2 and V is TRBV7-7; the match to TRBD1 covers 8 bases. Looked up from germline, CDR1 is SSHAT and CDR2 is FNYEAQ (reference sequence). This CDR3 spans 15 amino acids. CDR3 residues: CASSPQGAHTGELFF. The CDR3 nucleotides are TGTGCTAGCAGCCCCCAGGGGGCGCACACCGGGGAGCTGTTTTTT.

The chain joins TRBV13 to TRBJ1-1; D ambiguous. The V and J ends lost 3 bases and 1 base respectively, with 6 bases between them. The CDR3 has 13 amino acids. Per the germline V gene, CDR1 is PRHDT and CDR2 is FYEKMQ (reference sequence). CDR3 protein: CASSLGPNTEAFF. In DNA form, the CDR3 reads TGTGCCAGCAGCTTGGGCCCGAACACTGAAGCTTTCTTT.

This sequence joins TRBV23-1 and TRBJ1-1; 9 bases are a match to TRBD1. TRBV23-1 is recorded as an ORF, its role being uncertain. The CDR3 spans 17 residues. Losses at the gene ends were 6 bases for V and 5 bases for J; bases not matched to a gene: 16. The CDR3 sequence is CASRMDRGSHFCTEAFF. For the CDR3, the DNA is TGCGCCAGCAGAATGGACAGGGGATCCCATTTTTGTACTGAAGCTTTCTTT.

The chain recombines TRBV7-8 with TRBJ1-2; 8 nucleotides align to TRBD1. The germline CDR1 and CDR2 sequences are SGHVS and FQNEAQ. The CDR3 extends over 15 amino acids. J was trimmed by 6 bases and V by 1 base; bases with no gene match: 7. DNA of the CDR3: TGTGCCAGCAGCTTAGAAAGGACAGGGAGGAATGGCTACACCTTC. Protein sequence: CASSLERTGRNGYTF.

This sequence joins TRBV5-1 and TRBJ2-5; weak D call: TRBD1 (5 bases). Per the germline V gene, CDR1 is SGHRS and CDR2 is YFSETQ. Trimming pared 4 bases from V and 1 base from J, leaving 11 bases between. The CDR3 consists of 14 residues. Here the CDR3 DNA reads TGCGCCAGCAGCGTACAGGAAGGCCAAGAGACCCAGTACTTC. It translates to CASSVQEGQETQYF.

V gene TRBV6-1 combines with J gene TRBJ2-7; 9 bases agree with TRBD1. V lost 6 bases, J lost 5 bases, and 8 bases stayed unmatched. The germline V gene encodes CDR1 MNHNS and CDR2 SASEGT. This CDR3 spans 14 amino acids. For the CDR3, the DNA is TGTGCCAGCAGAGCACCCGGGACAGGGAACGAGCAGTACTTC. It codes for CASRAPGTGNEQYF.